The clone carrying this TCR beta chain was recorded many times. Its antigen remains unidentified. This sample was included in a study of blood T cells in healthy people across ages. A second PCR, run for about 6 to 11 cycles, used a sample-barcoded 5' primer plus a J-beta primer mix. Sequencing yielded, for each sample, at least 2.5 million paired-end reads carrying CDR3. MiXCR, run by TCRdb on the 5' RACE reads, gives a single entry per CDR3 protein. The sample holds 850,000 to 950,000 distinct CDR3 sequences; 29% are singletons and the top ten take about 18%. Findings of the study overall: The percentage of naive T cells correlated strongly with TCR beta diversity. In the absence of known donor CMV status, changes in expanded clonotypes were possibly confounded. There were more naive CD4+ cells and higher diversity in long-lived donors than in aged donors.

The V end was cut by 5 bases, the J end by 8 bases, with 17 bases between. CDR3 length equals 14 residues. Germline-derived CDR1 and CDR2 are SGHRS and YFSETQ. Sequencing used blood. J is TRBJ2-1 and V is TRBV5-1; D possibly corresponds to TRBD1 (7 bases). This sequence originates from an elderly woman in good health. The CDR3 here is CASRRDSPQDEQFF. In DNA form, the CDR3 reads TGCGCCAGCAGGCGGGACAGCCCGCAGGATGAGCAGTTCTTC.